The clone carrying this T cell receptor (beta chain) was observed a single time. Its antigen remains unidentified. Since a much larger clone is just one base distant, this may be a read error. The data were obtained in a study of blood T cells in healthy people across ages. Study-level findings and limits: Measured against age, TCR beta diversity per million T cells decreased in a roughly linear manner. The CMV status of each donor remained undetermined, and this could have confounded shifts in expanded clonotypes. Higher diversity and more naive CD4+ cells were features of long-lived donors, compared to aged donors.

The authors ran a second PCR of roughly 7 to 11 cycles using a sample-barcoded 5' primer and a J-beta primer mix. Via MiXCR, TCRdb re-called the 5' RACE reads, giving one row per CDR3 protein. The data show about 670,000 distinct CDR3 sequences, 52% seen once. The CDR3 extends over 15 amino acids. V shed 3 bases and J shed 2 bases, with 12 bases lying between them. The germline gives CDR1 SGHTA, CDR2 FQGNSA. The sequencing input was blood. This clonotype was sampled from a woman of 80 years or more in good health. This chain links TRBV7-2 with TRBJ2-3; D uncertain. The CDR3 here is CASSFRLTATDTQYF. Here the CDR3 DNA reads TGTGCCAGCAGCTTTCGTCTAACGGCCACAGATACGCAGTATTTT. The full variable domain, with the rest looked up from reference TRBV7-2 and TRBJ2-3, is GAGVSQSPSNKVTEKGKDVELRCDPISGHTALYWYRQSLGQGLEFLIYFQGNSAPDKSGLPSDRFSAERTGGSVSTLTIQRTQQEDSAVYLCASSFRLTATDTQYFGPGTRLTVL.